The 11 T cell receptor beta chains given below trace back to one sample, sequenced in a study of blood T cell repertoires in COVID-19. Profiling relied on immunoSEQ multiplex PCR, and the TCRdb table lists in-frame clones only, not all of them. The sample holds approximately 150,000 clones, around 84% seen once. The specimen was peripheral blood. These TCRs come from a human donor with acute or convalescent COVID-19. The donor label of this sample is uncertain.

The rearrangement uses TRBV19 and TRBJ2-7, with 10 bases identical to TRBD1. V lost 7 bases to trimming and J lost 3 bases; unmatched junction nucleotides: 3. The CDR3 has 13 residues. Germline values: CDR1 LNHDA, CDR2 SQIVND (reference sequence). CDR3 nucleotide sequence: TGTGCCAGTAAGGGGACAGGGGTCTACGAGCAGTACTTC. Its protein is CASKGTGVYEQYF.

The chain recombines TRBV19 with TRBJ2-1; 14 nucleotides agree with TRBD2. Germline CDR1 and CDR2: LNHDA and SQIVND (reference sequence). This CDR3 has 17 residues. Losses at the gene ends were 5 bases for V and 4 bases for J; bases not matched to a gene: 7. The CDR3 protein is CASSAPTSGRAYNEQFF. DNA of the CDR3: TGTGCCAGTAGTGCCCCGACTAGCGGGAGGGCGTACAATGAGCAGTTCTTC.

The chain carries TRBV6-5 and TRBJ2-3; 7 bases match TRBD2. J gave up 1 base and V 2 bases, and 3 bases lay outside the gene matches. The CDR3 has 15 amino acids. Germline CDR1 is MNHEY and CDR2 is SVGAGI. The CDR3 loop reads CASSYGGRGTDTQYF. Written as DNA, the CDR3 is TGTGCCAGCAGTTACGGCGGGAGAGGCACAGATACGCAGTATTTT.

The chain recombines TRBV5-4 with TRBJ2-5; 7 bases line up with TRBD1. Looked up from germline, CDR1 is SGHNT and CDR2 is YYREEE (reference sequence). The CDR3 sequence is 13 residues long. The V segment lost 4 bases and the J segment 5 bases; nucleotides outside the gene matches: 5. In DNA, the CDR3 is TGTGCCAGCAGCGAGACAGGGATGGAGACCCAGTACTTC. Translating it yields CASSETGMETQYF. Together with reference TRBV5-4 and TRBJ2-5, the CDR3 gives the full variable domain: ETGVTQSPTHLIKTRGQQVTLRCSSQSGHNTVSWYQQALGQGPQFIFQYYREEENGRGNFPPRFSGLQFPNYSSELNVNALELDDSALYLCASSETGMETQYFGPGTRLLVL.

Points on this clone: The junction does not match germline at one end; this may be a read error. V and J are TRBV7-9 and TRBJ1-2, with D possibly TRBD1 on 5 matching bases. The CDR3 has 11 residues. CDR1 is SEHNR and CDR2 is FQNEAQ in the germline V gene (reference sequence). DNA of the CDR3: TGTGCCAGCAGCTTAGCAGGCAGGGTGGCCTTC. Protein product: CASSLAGRVAF.

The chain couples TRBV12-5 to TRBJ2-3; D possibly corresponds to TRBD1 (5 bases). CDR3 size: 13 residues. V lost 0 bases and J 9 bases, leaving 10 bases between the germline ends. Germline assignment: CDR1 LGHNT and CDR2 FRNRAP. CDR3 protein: CASGLVTRGTQYF. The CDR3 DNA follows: TGTGCTAGTGGTTTGGTAACAAGGGGCACGCAGTATTTT.

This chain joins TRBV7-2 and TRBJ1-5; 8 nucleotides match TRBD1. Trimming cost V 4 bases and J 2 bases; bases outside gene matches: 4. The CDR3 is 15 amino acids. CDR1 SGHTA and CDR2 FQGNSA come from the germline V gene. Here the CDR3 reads CASSSGGRGNQPQHF. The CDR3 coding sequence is TGTGCCAGCAGCTCAGGGGGCAGGGGCAATCAGCCCCAGCATTTT.

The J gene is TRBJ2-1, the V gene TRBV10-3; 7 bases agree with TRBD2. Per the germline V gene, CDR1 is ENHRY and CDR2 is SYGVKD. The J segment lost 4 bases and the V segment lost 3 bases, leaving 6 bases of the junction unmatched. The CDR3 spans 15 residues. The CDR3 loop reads CAISEGLADYNEQFF. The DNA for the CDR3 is TGTGCCATCAGTGAAGGCCTAGCGGATTACAATGAGCAGTTCTTC.

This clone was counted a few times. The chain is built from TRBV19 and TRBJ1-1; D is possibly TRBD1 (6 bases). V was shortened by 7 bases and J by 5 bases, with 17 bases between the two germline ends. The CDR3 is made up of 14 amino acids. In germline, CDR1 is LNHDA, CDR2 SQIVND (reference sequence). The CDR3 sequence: CASIDRGARTEAFF. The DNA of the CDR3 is TGTGCCAGTATAGACCGGGGGGCGCGAACTGAAGCTTTCTTT.

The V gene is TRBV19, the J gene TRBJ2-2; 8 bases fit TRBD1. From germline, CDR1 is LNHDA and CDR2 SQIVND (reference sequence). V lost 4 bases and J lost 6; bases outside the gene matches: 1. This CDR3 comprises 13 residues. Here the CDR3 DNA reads TGTGCCAGTAGTAGGACAGGGCCCGGGGAGCTGTTTTTT. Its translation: CASSRTGPGELFF.

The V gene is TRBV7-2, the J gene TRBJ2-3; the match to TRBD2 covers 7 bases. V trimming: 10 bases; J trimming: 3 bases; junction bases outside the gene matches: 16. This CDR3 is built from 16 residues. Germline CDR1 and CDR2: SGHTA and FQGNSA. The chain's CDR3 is CATGYGGELLTDTQYF. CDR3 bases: TGTGCCACCGGTTATGGGGGGGAGCTTCTTACAGATACGCAGTATTTT.